A selection of T cell receptor beta chains follows, all from one sample in a study of neurological immune-mediated disorders. TCRdb called the 5' RACE reads again in MiXCR, with one record for every CDR3 protein. Of 25,000 to 40,000 distinct CDR3 sequences in the sample, approximately 1.4% are singletons; the top ten hold about 9%. Sequenced material: PBMCs. The source of these receptors is a woman younger than 45 with multiple sclerosis. The CDR3 runs from the conserved cysteine through the conserved F or W. A D gene is named only where the DNA matches it firmly. Size is omitted from some rows. Given values are once, few, many or a class for expanded clones.

size,V,D,J,DNA,CDR3
medium-sized,TRBV12-3/TRBV12-4,NA,TRBJ1-1,TGTGCCAGCGGTTGGGGCTCTGAAGCTTTCTTT,CASGWGSEAFF
many,TRBV5-1,NA,TRBJ1-1,TGCGCCAGCAGCTTGTGGGCAGGGGCGAACACTGAAGCTTTCTTT,CASSLWAGANTEAFF
many,TRBV20-1,TRBD2,TRBJ2-7,TGCAGTGCCGCACTAGCGGGGGTTGCGCAGTACTTC,CSAALAGVAQYF
NA,TRBV5-4,TRBD2,TRBJ2-1,TGTGCCAGCAGCGGGACTAGCGGGGACTACAATGAGCAGTTCTTC,CASSGTSGDYNEQFF
many,TRBV7-9,NA,TRBJ2-2,TGTGCCAGCAGCTTGACAGCCGGGGAGCTGTTTTTT,CASSLTAGELFF
many,TRBV3-1,NA,TRBJ1-1,TGTGCCAGCACCTCGGGAAGGGGCACTGAAGCTTTCTTT,CASTSGRGTEAFF
many,TRBV25-1,TRBD1,TRBJ2-7,TGTGCCAGCAGTGACACAGCAGGGGGTGAGGAGCAGTACTTC,CASSDTAGGEEQYF
many,TRBV20-1,NA,TRBJ1-5,TGCAGTGCTGGGGGGGGGAATCAGCCCCAGCATTTT,CSAGGGNQPQHF
many,TRBV3-1,TRBD2,TRBJ2-3,TGTGCCAGCAGCCGGACTAGCGGAGGCACAGATACGCAGTATTTT,CASSRTSGGTDTQYF
many,TRBV20-1,NA,TRBJ2-7,TGCAGTGCTATCTTGGACAGCTCTGGCCGGCAGTACTTC,CSAILDSSGRQYF
many,TRBV10-3,NA,TRBJ1-6,TGTGCCATCAGTTTTCTTTCCCGGGCCGAGTCTAATTCACCCCTCCACTTT,CAISFLSRAESNSPLHF
many,TRBV11-3,NA,TRBJ2-3,TGTGCCAGCAGCGGGGGGACGTTCGGGGTATTCGCAGATACGCAGTATTTT,CASSGGTFGVFADTQYF
many,TRBV7-2,NA,TRBJ2-5,TGTGCCAGCAGCCCTTCCCAAGAGACCCAGTACTTC,CASSPSQETQYF
many,TRBV20-1,TRBD2,TRBJ2-5,TGCAGTGCTAGGCGGGGGTACCAAGAGACCCAGTACTTC,CSARRGYQETQYF
many,TRBV6-6,NA,TRBJ1-4,TGTGCCAGCAGTTGGTCGGCATCAACTAATGAAAAACTGTTTTTT,CASSWSASTNEKLFF
many,TRBV4-3,NA,TRBJ2-7,TGCGCCAGCAGCCAAGATATGAATTCCTACGAGCAGTACTTC,CASSQDMNSYEQYF
many,TRBV7-9,NA,TRBJ2-2,TGTGCCAGCAGCTCGGAAAGTGCCAGGGGATACGGGGAGCTGTTTTTT,CASSSESARGYGELFF
many,TRBV10-2,TRBD1,TRBJ1-6,TGCGCCAGCATCGGGACAGTCAATTCACCCCTCCACTTT,CASIGTVNSPLHF
NA,TRBV7-3,TRBD2,TRBJ2-3,TGTGCCAGCAGCGTTAGCGGGGGGGCAGATACGCAGTATTTT,CASSVSGGADTQYF
many,TRBV25-1,NA,TRBJ2-7,TGTGCCAGGACGACCGAGCCCTACGAGCAGTACTTC,CARTTEPYEQYF
many,TRBV19,NA,TRBJ1-2,TGTGCCAGTACAGACAATCCTAACTATGGCTACACCTTC,CASTDNPNYGYTF
many,TRBV6-6,NA,TRBJ2-2,TGTGCCAGCAGTTACGCGACCGGGGAGCTGTTTTTT,CASSYATGELFF
many,TRBV7-2,NA,TRBJ1-6,TGTGCCAGCAGCTTAGCGGGGTCAGCTCGCAGCTCACCCCTCCACTTT,CASSLAGSARSSPLHF
many,TRBV6-2/TRBV6-3,NA,TRBJ1-6,TGTGCCAGCAGACCGACAGCTGCACATTCACCCCTCCACTTT,CASRPTAAHSPLHF
many,TRBV7-8,TRBD1,TRBJ1-6,TGTGCCAGCAGCCGACAGGGCAGGAGTTCACCCCTCCACTTT,CASSRQGRSSPLHF
many,TRBV20-1,TRBD1,TRBJ1-2,TGCAGTGCCGCACAGGGGCAGGAGGGCTACACCTTC,CSAAQGQEGYTF
many,TRBV3-1,NA,TRBJ2-5,TGTGCCAGCAGCTTTCAAGAGACCCAGTACTTC,CASSFQETQYF
many,TRBV11-1,TRBD2,TRBJ2-1,TGTGCCAGCAGCCCCTGGACTAGCGGGGGAGAGAATGAGCAGTTCTTC,CASSPWTSGGENEQFF
many,TRBV7-9,TRBD2,TRBJ2-5,TGTGCCAGCAGCTTAAGAGCGGGGGGGCCTGAGACCCAGTACTTC,CASSLRAGGPETQYF
many,TRBV29-1,NA,TRBJ1-4,TGCAGCGTTGGAGATTTCCGGGCAACCCCCGAAAAACTGTTTTTT,CSVGDFRATPEKLFF
many,TRBV5-1,TRBD2,TRBJ2-3,TGCGCCAGCAGGCGGGGGGCCACACTAGATACGCAGTATTTT,CASRRGATLDTQYF
many,TRBV2,NA,TRBJ2-5,TGTGCCAGCAGAGTAGAGACCCAGTACTTC,CASRVETQYF
many,TRBV7-8,NA,TRBJ1-2,TGTGCCAGCAGCTTAGGGCAGGGAGGAGTCTATGGCTACACCTTC,CASSLGQGGVYGYTF
many,TRBV20-1,NA,TRBJ1-2,TGCAGTGCTCCCCTTGACAGGACGAGTATTAACTATGGCTACACCTTC,CSAPLDRTSINYGYTF
many,TRBV7-9,NA,TRBJ2-3,TGTGCCAGCAGCTTATTCGCGCATAGCACAGATACGCAGTATTTT,CASSLFAHSTDTQYF
many,TRBV5-5,TRBD1,TRBJ1-2,TGTGCCAGCAGTCGGACAGGGACCTATGGCTACACCTTC,CASSRTGTYGYTF
many,TRBV20-1,NA,TRBJ2-7,TGCAGTGCTAGAGATCTCACATCCTCCTACGAGCAGTACTTC,CSARDLTSSYEQYF
many,TRBV7-9,TRBD2,TRBJ2-1,TGTGCCAGCAGCGAGGGACTAGTCTCCAATGAGCAGTTCTTC,CASSEGLVSNEQFF
many,TRBV29-1,NA,TRBJ2-3,TGCAGCGTTGGCCCGGATACGCAGTATTTT,CSVGPDTQYF
many,TRBV20-1,NA,TRBJ1-1,TGCAGTGCCCAAAGGGATAGAAGGGAAGCTTTCTTT,CSAQRDRREAFF
once,TRBV6-2/TRBV6-3,NA,TRBJ1-1,TGTGCCAGCAGTCCTCACCCGGGGATGGTCACTGAAGCTTTCTTT,CASSPHPGMVTEAFF
many,TRBV10-2,TRBD1,TRBJ1-5,TGCGCCAGCAGGCCTGGACAGGAGCGAGGGCCCCAGCATTTT,CASRPGQERGPQHF
many,TRBV20-1,NA,TRBJ2-7,TGCAGTGCACACCCACTGGCGCGGGACAGCCATACTTACGAGCAGTACTTC,CSAHPLARDSHTYEQYF
many,TRBV7-2,NA,TRBJ1-2,TGTGCCAGCAGCTTAGGCGCAGGGAACTATGGCTACACCTTC,CASSLGAGNYGYTF
many,TRBV7-9,TRBD2,TRBJ2-4,TGTGCCAGCACCCCCTTTCTAGCGGGCGAGAAAAACATTCAGTACTTC,CASTPFLAGEKNIQYF
many,TRBV20-1,NA,TRBJ2-1,TGCAGTGCTAACGGGGGTAACTCCTACAATGAGCAGTTCTTC,CSANGGNSYNEQFF
few,TRBV15,NA,TRBJ2-2,TGTGCCACCAGCAGAGTGCAAGCGAACACCGGGGAGCTGTTTTTT,CATSRVQANTGELFF
many,TRBV5-1,NA,TRBJ2-1,TGCGCCAGCAGCTTGCTGGGGGTACGCGATCAGGTGCAGTTCTTC,CASSLLGVRDQVQFF
many,TRBV6-6,NA,TRBJ2-7,TGTGCCAGCAGTTATTACGGCGGCTACTACGAGCAGTACTTC,CASSYYGGYYEQYF
many,TRBV12-3/TRBV12-4,NA,TRBJ2-6,TGTGCCAGCACCCCGCTGTCTGGGGCCAACGTCCTGACTTTC,CASTPLSGANVLTF
many,TRBV12-3/TRBV12-4,TRBD2,TRBJ2-5,TGTGCCAGCAGTTCGACTAGCGGGGGAACCCAAGAGACCCAGTACTTC,CASSSTSGGTQETQYF
few,TRBV4-1,NA,TRBJ2-7,TGCGCCAGCAGCCAAGATGGTAACGAGCAGTACTTC,CASSQDGNEQYF
many,TRBV5-1,NA,TRBJ2-2,TGCGCCAGCAGCTTGACAGGGTTGATGACCGGGGAGCTGTTTTTT,CASSLTGLMTGELFF
many,TRBV7-9,TRBD1,TRBJ1-1,TGTGCCAGCAGCTTAAGGGTGCGGGACAGGGGGCCGGGCACTGAAGCTTTCTTT,CASSLRVRDRGPGTEAFF
NA,TRBV6-5,NA,TRBJ2-5,TGTGCCAGCAGTTGGGATTGGGAGACCCAGTACTTC,CASSWDWETQYF